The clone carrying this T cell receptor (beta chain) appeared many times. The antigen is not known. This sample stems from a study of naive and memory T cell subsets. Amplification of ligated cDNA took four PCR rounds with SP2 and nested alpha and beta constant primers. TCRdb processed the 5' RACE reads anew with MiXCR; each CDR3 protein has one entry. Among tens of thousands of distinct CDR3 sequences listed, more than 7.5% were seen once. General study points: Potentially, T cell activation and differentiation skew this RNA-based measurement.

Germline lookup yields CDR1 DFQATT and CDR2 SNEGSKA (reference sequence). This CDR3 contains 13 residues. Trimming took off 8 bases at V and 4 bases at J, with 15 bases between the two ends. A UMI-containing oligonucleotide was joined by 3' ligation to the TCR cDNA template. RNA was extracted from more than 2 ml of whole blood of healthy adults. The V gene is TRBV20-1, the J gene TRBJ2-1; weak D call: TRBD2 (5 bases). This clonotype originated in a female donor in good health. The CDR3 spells CSPRPGSYNEQFF. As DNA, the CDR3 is TGCAGTCCTCGGCCGGGAAGTTACAATGAGCAGTTCTTC.